This entry lists 4 T cell receptor beta chains sequenced from one sample in a study of shared clonotypes between healthy human individuals. Profiling relied on immunoSEQ multiplex PCR, and the TCRdb table lists in-frame clones only, not all of them. The sample contains 980,000 or so clones, 70% to 85% of which appear only once. Input material: memory CD4+ T cells sorted from blood. Stated subset: CD45RA-negative fraction. The receptors stem from a man in his late teens or twenties in good health.

This chain connects TRBV28 to TRBJ2-3; D gene uncertain. The CDR3 runs 15 residues. Germline CDR1 is MDHEN and CDR2 is SYDVKM. The V end lost 2 bases, the J end lost 1 base, and 10 bases lay between the germline ends. The CDR3 DNA is TGTGCCAGCAGTTTAGGGCAGCCGGGCACAGATACGCAGTATTTT. Translated: CASSLGQPGTDTQYF.

V is TRBV6-6 and J is TRBJ1-5; D is possibly TRBD1 (5 bases). This CDR3 has 16 residues. Trimming left V 0 bases short and J 6 bases short, with 15 bases between. Germline lookup yields CDR1 MNHNY and CDR2 SVGAGI (reference sequence). CDR3 bases: TGTGCCAGCAGTTACTCCGGTGCGCAGGGAGTTCAGCCCCAGCATTTT. Residues: CASSYSGAQGVQPQHF.

The V call is TRBV9, the J call TRBJ1-2; TRBD1 is a possible D gene (6 bases). The V gene's germline CDR1 is SGDLS and CDR2 YYNGEE. The CDR3 totals 15 residues. V was shortened by 0 bases and J by 3 bases, with 12 bases between the two germline ends. In DNA, the CDR3 is TGTGCCAGCAGCGTAGGGTGGGGACAAGACTATGGCTACACCTTC. Translation gives CASSVGWGQDYGYTF.

This CDR3 reads CASKRATDTQYF. CDR3 DNA: TGTGCCAGCAAGCGGGCCACAGATACGCAGTATTTT. The chain is built from TRBV7-2 and TRBJ2-3; tentative D call: TRBD2 (6 bases). The ends were cut back, 7 bases at V and 2 bases at J, with 7 bases in the middle. In germline, CDR1 is SGHTA, CDR2 FQGNSA. This CDR3 comprises 12 residues.